This T cell receptor beta chain is drawn from a study of human T cells and chemical hapten exposure. Overall study context: Per-sample variation in TCR yield stemmed mainly from small pooled library volume differences.

The study, taken as a whole, reports: While controls formed fewer of them, expanded TCRs formed significantly more large CDR3 similarity clusters.

MiXCR was run by TCRdb on the RACE reads, yielding one entry per CDR3 protein. The sample carries about 120,000 distinct CDR3 sequences, roughly 12% recorded once. Described time point: patch test 3, about 24 weeks after DPC sensitization. As for treatment: therapeutic diphenylcyclopropenone sensitization with weekly scalp DPC. V was shortened by 3 bases and J by 4 bases, with 19 bases between the two germline ends. The CDR3 runs 17 residues. Germline V gene lookup returns CDR1 LNHDA and CDR2 SQIVND (reference sequence). As concerns this clonotype: What it binds is unknown.

This sequence was found in a woman aged 45-59 years with alopecia areata. Some clones in this sample may be carry-over from other donors' samples. This chain links TRBV19 with TRBJ1-5; no reliable D call. This specimen consisted of whole blood, obtained in connection with sensitization to the hapten diphenylcyclopropenone (DPC). CDR3 nucleotide sequence: TGTGCCAGTAGTATTGGAGGGCAGCGTAGATTGAATCAGCCCCAGCATTTT. Translated, it gives CASSIGGQRRLNQPQHF.